This TCR beta chain appears in the sequencing data of a study of blood T cell repertoires in COVID-19. Across the study: Some COVID-19 samples were acute and others convalescent; all came from the United States, Italy and Spain.

Per the authors' pipeline: Reference gene primers were amplified, and this amplification served to estimate nucleated cell counts. Generated by immunoSEQ multiplex PCR, the TCRdb table keeps only in-frame clones and is missing some. Clone size and the V and J calls come from that table; the DNA yielded D and trimming. The profile covers under 300,000 clones, with more than 65% appearing a single time and around 4.1% taken by the ten largest. Looked up from germline, CDR1 is SGHNT and CDR2 is YYREEE (reference sequence). The CDR3 runs 14 residues. The trim removed 4 bases at V and 7 bases at J, leaving 6 bases unmatched.

Material: peripheral blood. The V and J genes are TRBV5-4 and TRBJ1-5; 9 positions match TRBD1. The TCR originated in a woman aged 35 to 49 with active or convalescent COVID-19. This CDR3 reads CASSIGQGNQPQHF. CDR3 bases: TGTGCCAGCAGCATCGGACAGGGGAACCAGCCCCAGCATTTT.